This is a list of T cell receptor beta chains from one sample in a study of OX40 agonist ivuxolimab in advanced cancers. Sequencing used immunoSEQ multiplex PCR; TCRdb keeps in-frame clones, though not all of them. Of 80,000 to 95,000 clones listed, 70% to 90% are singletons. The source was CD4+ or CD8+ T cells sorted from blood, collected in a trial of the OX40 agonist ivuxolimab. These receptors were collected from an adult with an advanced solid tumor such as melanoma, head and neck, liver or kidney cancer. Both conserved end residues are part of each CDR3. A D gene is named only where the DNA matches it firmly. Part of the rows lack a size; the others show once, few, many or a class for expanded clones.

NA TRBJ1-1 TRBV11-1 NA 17 TGTGCCAGCAGCAACACACACGGGCGGGCGCTGAACACTGAAGCTTTCTTT CASSNTHGRALNTEAFF
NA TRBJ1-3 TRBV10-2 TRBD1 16 TGCGCCAGCAGTGAGGGGATGGGACAGGGACCAAACACCATATATTTT CASSEGMGQGPNTIYF
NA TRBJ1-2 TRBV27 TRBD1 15 TGTGCCAGCAGTTCAAGGGACAGGAGTAACTATGGCTACACCTTC CASSSRDRSNYGYTF
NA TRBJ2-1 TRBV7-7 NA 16 TGTGCCAGCAGCCCCGACTTGGGGACCGCTACCAATGAGCAGTTCTTC CASSPDLGTATNEQFF
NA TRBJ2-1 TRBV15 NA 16 TGTGCCACCAGCAGAGATCTGACAGAAGCTTACAATGAGCAGTTCTTC CATSRDLTEAYNEQFF
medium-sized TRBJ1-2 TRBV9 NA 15 TGTGCCAGCAGCGTAGTAACTCGGGGGAACTATGGCTACACCTTC CASSVVTRGNYGYTF
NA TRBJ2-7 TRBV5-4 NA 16 TGTGCCAGCAGCACCACCGGGGAAGATGATGACTACGAGCAGTACTTC CASSTTGEDDDYEQYF
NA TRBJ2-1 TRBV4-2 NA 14 TGTGCCAGCAGCCAACGCACGGACCCTAATGAGCAGTTCTTC CASSQRTDPNEQFF
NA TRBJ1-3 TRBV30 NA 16 TGTGCCTGGACCCTAAGGCCGGGGGCGGCTGGAAACACCATATATTTT CAWTLRPGAAGNTIYF
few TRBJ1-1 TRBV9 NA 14 TGTGCCAGCAGCGGGCCCCAGGGAAGAAGCGGGGCTTTCTTT CASSGPQGRSGAFF
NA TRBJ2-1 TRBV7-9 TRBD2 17 TGTGCCAGCAGCCCGGGACTAGCGGGAGGGCGAGTGTATGAGCAGTTCTTC CASSPGLAGGRVYEQFF
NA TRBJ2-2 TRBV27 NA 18 TGTGCCAGCAGTTTATCTGGCTTCGAGCGAGTTTACACCGGGGAGCTGTTTTTT CASSLSGFERVYTGELFF
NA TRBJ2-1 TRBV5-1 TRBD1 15 TGCGCCAGCAGCTTGGGTGGACAGGGTTACAATGAGCAGTTCTTC CASSLGGQGYNEQFF
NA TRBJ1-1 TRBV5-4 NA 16 TGTGCCAGCAGCTTGGACAGGAGAAGGGGCGACACTGAAGCTTTCTTT CASSLDRRRGDTEAFF
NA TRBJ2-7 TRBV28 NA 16 TGTGCCAGCAGACAGACCCGGACTTCGTCCTTCTACGAGCAGTACTTC CASRQTRTSSFYEQYF
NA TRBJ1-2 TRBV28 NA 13 TGTGCCAGCAGCGCCCTCCCAAACTATGGCTACACCTTC CASSALPNYGYTF
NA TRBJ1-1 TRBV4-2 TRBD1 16 TGTGCCAGCAGCCAAGCGGGGGGACAGGGATGGGCTGAAGCTTTCTTT CASSQAGGQGWAEAFF